Each of the 4 T cell receptor beta chains below was sequenced from the same sample in a study of identical twins. MiXCR, run by TCRdb on the 5' RACE reads, gives a single entry per CDR3 protein. The repertoire has more than 200,000 distinct CDR3 sequences, roughly a tenth of them found once; the top ten carry around 5%. The source material was memory (CD45RO+) T cells sorted from blood. Receptors originate from a woman in her late teens or twenties in good health.

This clonotype was recorded at least ten times. The chain combines TRBV6-2 or TRBV6-3 with TRBJ1-5, with D unclear. V dropped 2 bases and J dropped 3 bases, with 14 bases sitting between them. This CDR3 has 16 residues. Germline V CDR1 and CDR2: MNHEY, SVGEGT. This CDR3 reads CASSYATDFYNQPQHF. CDR3 nucleotides: TGTGCCAGCAGTTACGCGACGGATTTTTACAATCAGCCCCAGCATTTT.

This clonotype was recorded a few times. The chain recombines TRBV4-2 with TRBJ2-1; the match to TRBD1 covers 12 bases. Germline assignment: CDR1 LGHNA and CDR2 YNFKEQ. This CDR3 has 16 residues. The ends lost 1 base at V and 8 bases at J; junction bases unmatched: 6. The CDR3 sequence: CASSQGGTGGLDEQFF. The CDR3 bases are TGTGCCAGCAGCCAAGGGGGGACAGGGGGCTTGGATGAGCAGTTCTTC.

The chain uses TRBV19 and TRBJ2-1; the match to TRBD2 covers 13 bases. V gave up 6 bases and J gave up 5 bases; unmatched junction bases: 13. From germline, CDR1 is LNHDA and CDR2 SQIVND (reference sequence). The CDR3 covers 18 residues. The chain's CDR3 is CASSLLLPTSGGNNEQFF. CDR3 nucleotides: TGTGCCAGTAGCCTACTCCTCCCGACTAGCGGGGGGAACAATGAGCAGTTCTTC.

The V and J genes are TRBV19 and TRBJ2-1; D is unclear. The CDR3 length is 12 residues. V lost 3 bases, J lost 7 bases, and 7 bases lay in between. Looked up from germline, CDR1 is LNHDA and CDR2 is SQIVND (reference sequence). The DNA of the CDR3 is TGTGCCAGTAGTATCTTGGATAATGAGCAGTTCTTC. Its protein is CASSILDNEQFF.